This T cell receptor beta chain derives from a study of memory CD4+ T cells and cytomegalovirus serostatus. The overall study: Donors were healthy Belgian adults, fewer than ten CMV seropositive and about two dozen seronegative. Whole-study results and caveats: Suggested: most of the CMV-linked TCR signature lies in CD4+ memory cells.

CDR3 length: 13 amino acids. Trimming cost V 6 bases and J 2 bases, with 7 bases left between them. CDR1 and CDR2 (germline): MNHEY, SVGAGI. The data were produced by immunoSEQ multiplex PCR, yet TCRdb's version contains in-frame clones alone and is incomplete. The sample carries tens of thousands of clones, 82% recorded once. Only a few counts were recorded for this clone. Its antigen is currently unknown. The sort gate was single viable CD3+CD4+CD8-CD45RO+ cells for memory CD4+ T cells. CMV serostatus came from serum IgG against pp150, pp28, p38, p52. After thawing, CD4+ T cells were positively selected.

The sequence came from an adult in good health and CMV-seronegative. Some clones in this sample may be carry-over from other donors' samples. The chain couples TRBV6-5 to TRBJ2-2; no clear D gene. Material for sequencing was memory CD4+ T cells from blood. The CDR3 region has the DNA TGTGCCAGCAGCCCCCATAACACCGGGGAGCTGTTTTTT. It codes for CASSPHNTGELFF.